This T cell receptor (beta chain) was recovered during a study of blood T cells in healthy people across ages (dated by TCRdb to between 2015 and 2016). For context, the study as a whole: In model experiments, template switching captured roughly one uniquely barcoded TCR beta cDNA molecule for every two T cells. Using deep sequencing normalized with unique cDNA molecular identifiers, the study measured how TCR beta repertoire diversity changes with age. Four age groups were formed from the donors: young (average 16 years), middle-aged (around 40), aged (about 62) and long-lived (approximately 80). For two donors (one aged 18 to 30 and one aged 80 or older), the study analyzed two additional independent replicas of 1 million unique cDNA reads from the same blood draw. Donors of different ages were randomly distributed across sequencing lanes to avoid experimental bias.

A few counts support this clonotype. Its antigen is not yet known. Base qualities are not recorded, but no much larger clone differs from it by a single base. Library construction relied on 5' RACE. These reads were obtained on an Illumina HiSeq 2500. A second PCR of roughly 7 to 12 cycles was run with a J-beta primer mix and a sample-barcoded 5' primer. Each TCR beta cDNA molecule received a unique molecular identifier from a template-switch 5' adaptor carrying 12 random nucleotides. At least 2.5 million CDR3-containing paired-end reads were obtained from each sample. First-strand cDNA synthesis was performed from all RNA using the Mint cDNA synthesis kit, with priming by a TRBC-specific oligonucleotide. Following uracil-DNA glycosylase treatment, all cDNA underwent a first 18-cycle PCR with the universal primers M1SS and BC2_uni_R. Regarding the original processing steps: Normalization of each sample was performed by random selection of 1 million high-quality reads, each carrying a distinct molecular identifier. Reads sharing molecular identifiers were discarded rather than binned into consensus sequences. MiTCR, with a Q25 quality threshold and the strictest error-elimination algorithm, was used for CDR3 identification, clonotype clustering and error correction. A nonparametric unseen species model using Euler transformation provided a lower-bound estimate of total TCR beta diversity. TCRdb reworked the public reads: Q25 trimming with fastp, MiXCR clone assembly, productive beta chains retained. A single entry per CDR3 protein holds the most common genes and DNA from its merged rows. The V and J calls shown here were made by TCRdb, not taken from the authors' results. The sample data list about 1.8 million distinct CDR3 sequences, and around half of these were observed just once. The leading ten clones occupy over 2% of the sample.

The full study reports these points: Since profiling was done on bulk unsorted PBMCs, naive and antigen-experienced compartments could not be conclusively compared. Compared with the aged group, the long-lived group had more naive CD4+ T cells, fewer expanded clones and increased TCR diversity, suggesting age selection. Because the CMV infection status of the donors was unknown, age-related changes in expanded clonotypes may potentially have been confounded. Observed TCR beta diversity per million T cells fell roughly linearly with age, and a significant reduction was already apparent by age around 40. Total diversity estimates from one million sequenced T cells were considered lower bounds and underestimates. A strong correlation was found between observed TCR beta diversity and the percentage of naive T cells measured by flow cytometry.

CDR1 is given as SGDLS and CDR2 as YYNGEE, both from the germline V gene. V sheds 2 bases and J sheds 5 bases, leaving 11 bases between their ends. From the cysteine up to the phenylalanine, the CDR3 has a length of 13 residues. The entry retains the CDR3 DNA only, 39 bases that are in frame from base 1. The donors were 40 or so Caucasian individuals from Russia, aged roughly 6 to 90 years, who were systemically healthy. Each donor gave ten milliliters of peripheral blood, collected into EDTA-treated Vacutainer tubes. Ficoll-Paque density-gradient centrifugation was used to isolate PBMCs, with at least 6 million per sample. Trizol reagent was used to extract total RNA from the PBMCs, yielding at least 5.5 micrograms per sample. The percentages of naive CD45RAhigh/CD27high T cells were determined by flow cytometry on a PBMC aliquot from every donor.

Specimen: blood. This TCR was recovered from a middle-aged woman in good health. The chain is assembled from TRBV9 and TRBJ2-7; the D gene is tentatively TRBD1 or TRBD2, each matching 5 bases. The DNA reads TGTGCCAGCAGCGTGGGACCCCCGGACGAGCAGTACTTC. Translated, it reads CASSVGPPDEQYF.